This T cell receptor beta chain came from a study of T cell responses to AZD1222 COVID-19 vaccine. Study overall: Recipients boosted at about 4 weeks or about 12 weeks are pooled.

On this clone itself: Its antigen is as yet unknown. The same CDR3 arises from other DNA sequences in this sample as well.

Whole-study results and caveats: The sample set comprised mostly white British donors with more females, and clonal diversity was possibly underestimated.

Data came from immunoSEQ multiplex PCR; TCRdb stores just in-frame clones and leaves some out. The sample has about 130,000 clones, 88% seen once. CDR3 size: 13 residues. Germline loops: CDR1 SGHNT, CDR2 YENEEA. V was clipped by 5 bases and J by 2 bases; unmatched bases: 2. The sequence came from an adult in good health. J is TRBJ2-5 and V is TRBV11-3; the match to TRBD1 covers 7 bases. The source was peripheral blood, collected on day 0 of AZD1222 vaccination. The CDR3 here is CASSGTVQETQYF. In DNA form, the CDR3 reads TGTGCCAGCAGCGGGACAGTACAAGAGACCCAGTACTTC.